This T cell receptor beta chain stems from a study of T cells in Graves' hyperthyroidism and ophthalmopathy. About the study: Prior to any treatment, at the point of initial diagnosis, peripheral blood was collected.

This clonotype occurred many times. The CDR3 consists of 13 residues. The V and J ends lost 2 bases and 5 bases, in that order; junction bases with no gene match: 1. The germline V gene encodes CDR1 KGHDR and CDR2 SFDVKD. Using RNA transcripts as the source, TCR beta CDR3 regions were amplified. The TCR CDR3 was amplified in a first-round RT-PCR using the HTBI primer set. TCRdb independently ran MiXCR on the multiplex PCR reads; one entry per CDR3 protein. The table shows 300,000 to 450,000 distinct CDR3 sequences, with approximately 25% occurring only once. The receptor comes from a man aged 45-65 years with Graves' hyperthyroidism. The sequenced sample was blood. The V call is TRBV24-1, the J call TRBJ2-5; TRBD2 agrees at 7 bases. Here the CDR3 DNA reads TGTGCCACCAGTGATTGGGGGGGGGAGACCCAGTACTTC. This translates into CATSDWGGETQYF.